One sample yielded the 13 T cell receptor beta chains listed below, sequenced in a study of blood T cell repertoires in COVID-19. Sequenced by immunoSEQ multiplex PCR; TCRdb stores in-frame clones only, minus some. The data show 250,000 to 300,000 clones, 65% to 85% seen once. The sequenced material came from PBMCs or T cells enriched from blood (not recorded which). Receptors originate from a man aged 50 or older who had recovered from COVID-19.

V and J are TRBV19 and TRBJ1-1; the match to TRBD1 covers 8 bases. The CDR3 is 12 residues long. The germline V gene encodes CDR1 LNHDA and CDR2 SQIVND (reference sequence). J gave up 10 bases and V 5 bases, and 6 bases lay outside the gene matches. The CDR3 loop reads CASSSQGARAFF. The CDR3 DNA reads TGTGCCAGTAGTTCCCAGGGGGCGAGAGCTTTCTTT.

V is TRBV30 and J is TRBJ2-7; TRBD1 aligns across 10 bases. The ends lost 0 bases at V and 1 base at J; junction bases unmatched: 3. CDR1 is GTSNPN and CDR2 is SVGIG in the germline V gene (reference sequence). The CDR3 spans 15 residues. DNA of the CDR3: TGTGCCTGGAGTGTCGGGGGACAGGGGTCCTACGAGCAGTACTTC. Encoded protein: CAWSVGGQGSYEQYF.

About this clone: In the same sample, other DNA sequences code for this CDR3. The chain carries TRBV5-1 and TRBJ2-7, with a tentative D call TRBD1 (6 bases). Germline loops: CDR1 SGHRS, CDR2 YFSETQ. CDR3 length equals 14 residues. V dropped 1 base and J dropped 0 bases, with 8 bases sitting between them. The CDR3 nucleotides read TGCGCCAGCAGCTTGACAGGGTCCTCCTACGAGCAGTACTTC. This codes for CASSLTGSSYEQYF.

V and J are TRBV25-1 and TRBJ1-5; 7 bases match TRBD1. In germline, CDR1 is MGHDK, CDR2 SYGVNS. The CDR3 length is 15 residues. Trimming at V came to 3 bases and at J to 4 bases, leaving 6 bases not matched to a gene. The CDR3 bases are TGTGCCAGCAGTGATGACAGGGTAGGGAATCAGCCCCAGCATTTT. Translating it yields CASSDDRVGNQPQHF.

This chain links TRBV18 with TRBJ1-6; weak D call: TRBD1 (5 bases). The germline CDR1 and CDR2 sequences are KGHSH and LQKENI. V was shortened by 1 base and J by 0 bases, with 10 bases between the two germline ends. CDR3 length equals 17 residues. The CDR3 coding sequence is TGTGCCAGCTCACCACGTCCGGGGGGCTCCTATAATTCACCCCTCCACTTT. Its protein product is CASSPRPGGSYNSPLHF.

The V and J genes are TRBV11-2 and TRBJ2-5; TRBD1 might be the D (5 bases). The ends were cut back, 2 bases at V and 1 base at J, with 8 bases in the middle. The V gene's germline CDR1 is SGHAT and CDR2 FQNNGV. The CDR3 totals 14 residues. As DNA, the CDR3 is TGTGCCAGCAGCTTAAGGGGTGGCCAAGAGACCCAGTACTTC. Its protein product is CASSLRGGQETQYF.

The rearrangement joins TRBV9 to TRBJ1-4; TRBD1 might be the D (6 bases). Germline CDR1 and CDR2: SGDLS and YYNGEE. CDR3 length: 14 amino acids. Trimming removed 4 bases from V and 8 bases from J, with 15 bases in between. The DNA for the CDR3 is TGTGCCAGCAGCTTGGACAGCCGTGCAGAAAAACTGTTTTTT. Its protein is CASSLDSRAEKLFF.

In regard to this clone: Sequence at one end of the junction differs from germline and may be a read error. This rearrangement joins TRBV28 to TRBJ1-4; TRBD1 might be the D (5 bases). Germline lookup yields CDR1 MDHEN and CDR2 SYDVKM. This CDR3 is 13 amino acids long. CDR3 bases: TGTGCCAGCCACAACCCGGGACTGCTTAATGCTGATTTT. Its translation: CASHNPGLLNADF.

CDR3 in amino acids: CASSLVFGQTRDEQYF. The CDR3 region has the DNA TGTGCCAGCAGCTTAGTATTTGGGCAGACTAGAGACGAGCAGTACTTC. The genes are TRBV11-3 and TRBJ2-7, with D possibly being TRBD2 (6 bases). Germline V gene lookup returns CDR1 SGHNT and CDR2 YENEEA. This CDR3 has 16 amino acids. V was pared by 1 base and J by 5 bases, with 18 bases between.

V gene TRBV5-1 combines with J gene TRBJ2-2; TRBD2 matches at 10 bases. The CDR3 is 16 amino acids. Trimming at V came to 2 bases and at J to 4 bases, leaving 5 bases not matched to a gene. Germline-derived CDR1 and CDR2 are SGHRS and YFSETQ. The CDR3 DNA is TGCGCCAGCAGCTTCCAGCGGGGGGGTAGCACCGGGGAGCTGTTTTTT. It codes for CASSFQRGGSTGELFF.

The chain employs TRBV27 and TRBJ2-5; 12 nucleotides line up with TRBD2. V was pared by 9 bases and J by 2 bases, with 16 bases of the junction left unmatched. CDR1 and CDR2 (germline): MNHEY, SMNVEV (reference sequence). CDR3 length: 18 amino acids. CDR3 nucleotide sequence: TGTGCCAGTAATGACCGTCGGGGGACTAGCGGGCTTCAAGAGACCCAGTACTTC. Residues: CASNDRRGTSGLQETQYF.

To note about this clone: The junction departs from germline at one end; a sequencing error may be responsible. The chain has TRBV7-7 and TRBJ2-7, with 8 bases fitting TRBD2. CDR3 length: 15 amino acids. Germline CDR1 SSHAT, CDR2 FNYEAQ (reference sequence). The CDR3 coding sequence is TGTGCTAGCAGTCTCCTTAGCGGGGAGGGGTACGAGCAGTACTTC. Translated: CASSLLSGEGYEQYF.

This clone came up once. V gene TRBV4-2 combines with J gene TRBJ1-6; tentatively, D is TRBD1 (5 bases). CDR3 length equals 16 residues. Germline values: CDR1 LGHNA, CDR2 YNFKEQ. The V end lost 1 base, the J end lost 1 base, and 8 bases lay between the germline ends. The CDR3 sequence is CASSQGQGSYNSPLHF. For the CDR3, the DNA is TGTGCCAGCAGCCAAGGGCAGGGTTCCTATAATTCACCCCTCCACTTT.